Listed below are T cell receptor beta chains from one sample, sequenced in a study of CD8 T cells in ankylosing spondylitis. MiXCR, applied by TCRdb to the 5' RACE reads, yields one record per CDR3 protein. The sample records 750,000 to 850,000 distinct CDR3 sequences, 12% being singletons. Source material: blood, either unsorted or a sorted T cell fraction (not recorded which). Every receptor here comes from a male donor with ankylosing spondylitis. CDR3s include the opening cysteine and the closing phenylalanine or tryptophan. The order of the fields is V gene, CDR3 length, clone size, D gene, J gene, CDR3 protein, CDR3 DNA. A D gene is named only where the DNA matches it firmly. Rows give clone size only sometimes, using once, few, many, or a class for an expanded clone.

TRBV12-3/TRBV12-4	15	few	TRBD1	TRBJ1-1	CASSTAGTGGTEAFF	TGTGCCAGCAGTACAGCCGGGACAGGGGGGACTGAAGCTTTCTTT
TRBV20-1	15	few	.	TRBJ2-1	CSARDARQINNEQFF	TGCAGTGCTAGAGATGCCCGGCAGATCAACAATGAGCAGTTCTTC
TRBV10-3	15	.	TRBD2	TRBJ2-7	CAISGTRGTRYEQYF	TGTGCCATCAGCGGGACTAGGGGGACCCGCTACGAGCAGTACTTC
TRBV6-5	15	.	.	TRBJ1-2	CASTWALSTGYGYTF	TGTGCCAGCACTTGGGCCCTATCAACTGGCTATGGCTACACCTTC
TRBV27	15	few	TRBD1	TRBJ1-5	CASSPGTGLDQPQHF	TGTGCCAGCAGCCCTGGGACAGGGCTCGATCAGCCCCAGCATTTT
TRBV6-6	13	.	.	TRBJ2-6	CASLISGANVLTF	TGTGCCAGCCTGATCTCTGGGGCCAACGTCCTGACTTTC
TRBV20-1	12	.	.	TRBJ2-1	CSARDRAYEQFF	TGCAGTGCTAGAGATCGAGCCTATGAGCAGTTCTTC
TRBV2	14	.	.	TRBJ1-1	CASKVNFRNTEAFF	TGTGCCAGCAAGGTCAACTTCAGGAACACTGAAGCTTTCTTT
TRBV24-1	11	.	.	TRBJ1-2	CAILDGYGYTF	TGTGCCATACTGGACGGTTATGGCTACACCTTC
TRBV10-3	16	.	.	TRBJ2-2	CASQSTGHKNTGELFF	TGTGCCAGCCAATCTACGGGACATAAGAACACCGGGGAGCTGTTTTTT
TRBV20-1	13	few	TRBD1	TRBJ2-5	CSAGGQGQETQYF	TGCAGTGCAGGGGGACAGGGACAAGAGACCCAGTACTTC
TRBV5-1	13	few	TRBD2	TRBJ2-1	CASSLRLAHEQFF	TGCGCCAGCAGCTTGAGACTAGCCCATGAGCAGTTCTTC
TRBV28	14	few	.	TRBJ2-1	CASSLGGSWIGQFF	TGTGCCAGCAGTTTAGGGGGATCATGGATCGGGCAGTTCTTC
TRBV5-1	14	.	.	TRBJ2-5	CASSLGQGSETQYF	TGCGCCAGCAGCTTGGGTCAGGGGTCCGAGACCCAGTACTTC
TRBV3-1	17	few	TRBD1	TRBJ2-7	CASSQAPQGTGRYEQYF	TGTGCCAGCAGCCAAGCACCCCAGGGGACAGGGAGATACGAGCAGTACTTC
TRBV4-3	15	few	TRBD1	TRBJ2-7	CASSHDDRGNYEQYF	TGCGCCAGCAGCCACGATGACAGGGGGAACTACGAGCAGTACTTC
TRBV3-1	14	.	.	TRBJ2-1	CASSQLGSSDEQFF	TGTGCCAGCAGCCAATTAGGTAGCTCAGATGAGCAGTTCTTC
TRBV7-2	15	few	TRBD1	TRBJ1-1	CASSQQGLLNTEAFF	TGTGCCAGCAGCCAACAGGGGCTCCTGAACACTGAAGCTTTCTTT
TRBV12-3/TRBV12-4	14	.	.	TRBJ1-1	CASSPLQDGTEAFF	TGTGCCAGCAGCCCTCTACAGGACGGGACTGAAGCTTTCTTT
TRBV20-1	13	many	.	TRBJ1-4	CSAYRDLNEKLFF	TGCAGTGCATACCGGGACCTAAATGAAAAACTGTTTTTT
TRBV5-6	16	.	TRBD1	TRBJ2-7	CASSVAGGPFFYEQYF	TGTGCCAGCAGCGTCGCAGGGGGCCCATTTTTCTACGAGCAGTACTTC
TRBV5-1	13	.	.	TRBJ2-1	CASSLAEANEQFF	TGCGCCAGCAGCTTGGCCGAGGCTAATGAGCAGTTCTTC
TRBV4-2	15	.	.	TRBJ2-7	CASSQDRLANYEQYF	TGTGCCAGCAGCCAAGATCGGCTAGCGAACTACGAGCAGTACTTC
TRBV7-9	14	many	.	TRBJ1-2	CASSLQAGYYGYTF	TGTGCCAGCAGCTTACAGGCAGGATACTATGGCTACACCTTC
TRBV9	13	.	.	TRBJ2-7	CTSSVAPDYEQYF	TGTACCAGCAGCGTAGCTCCAGACTACGAGCAGTACTTC
TRBV7-2	15	.	.	TRBJ2-7	CASSSSVGGRDEQYF	TGTGCCAGCAGCTCCTCCGTTGGTGGGCGCGACGAGCAGTACTTC
TRBV20-1	17	few	.	TRBJ2-2	CSARDLRETTNTGELFF	TGCAGTGCTAGGGACCTTAGAGAGACAACGAACACCGGGGAGCTGTTTTTT
TRBV7-3	16	few	TRBD1	TRBJ1-2	CASSPQPGTANYGYTF	TGTGCCAGCAGCCCACAACCCGGGACAGCTAACTATGGCTACACCTTC
TRBV5-1	15	many	.	TRBJ2-5	CASSLMGGGQETQYF	TGCGCCAGCAGCTTGATGGGGGGAGGACAAGAGACCCAGTACTTC
TRBV5-1	14	few	.	TRBJ2-2	CASRGGAGTGELFF	TGCGCCAGCAGGGGGGGCGCCGGCACCGGGGAGCTGTTTTTT
TRBV6-5	14	few	.	TRBJ1-2	CATRTRDGDYGYTF	TGTGCCACCAGAACTCGGGACGGAGACTATGGCTACACCTTC
TRBV3-1	15	.	.	TRBJ1-3	CASSQWGLSGNTIYF	TGTGCCAGCAGCCAGTGGGGACTTTCTGGAAACACCATATATTTT
TRBV6-1	14	few	.	TRBJ2-7	CACGDRHFSYEQYF	TGTGCCTGCGGGGACAGACATTTTTCCTACGAGCAGTACTTC
TRBV20-1	13	.	TRBD1	TRBJ2-7	CSAESDRGVWQYF	TGCAGTGCCGAATCCGACAGGGGGGTATGGCAGTACTTC
TRBV7-2	14	many	TRBD2	TRBJ2-7	CASSLGGRDYEQYF	TGTGCCAGCAGCTTGGGAGGGAGGGACTACGAGCAGTACTTC
TRBV20-1	13	.	TRBD1	TRBJ1-1	CSASPSLTGSAFF	TGCAGTGCTAGCCCCAGCCTGACAGGGTCGGCTTTCTTT
TRBV20-1	13	few	.	TRBJ1-5	CSATGTQNQPQHF	TGCAGTGCTACGGGGACACAGAATCAGCCCCAGCATTTT
TRBV20-1	15	many	TRBD2	TRBJ2-5	CSARVGGSAVETQYF	TGCAGTGCTAGGGTGGGCGGGAGTGCTGTAGAGACCCAGTACTTC
TRBV29-1	12	few	.	TRBJ2-5	CSVEGHEETQYF	TGCAGCGTTGAAGGTCACGAAGAGACCCAGTACTTC
TRBV10-3	12	.	.	TRBJ1-5	CAISERGISQHF	TGTGCCATCAGTGAAAGGGGTATATCCCAGCATTTT
TRBV7-2	15	many	.	TRBJ1-1	CASSLDRQWNTEAFF	TGTGCCAGCAGCTTAGATAGACAGTGGAACACTGAAGCTTTCTTT
TRBV4-3	16	few	.	TRBJ1-2	CASSQEPPRGGVRYTF	TGCGCCAGCAGCCAAGAGCCCCCCCGGGGGGGCGTTCGCTACACCTTC
TRBV7-2	11	.	.	TRBJ2-1	CASRRGYEQFF	TGTGCCAGCAGAAGAGGGTATGAGCAGTTCTTC
TRBV5-1	15	.	.	TRBJ1-1	CASSLNGQLGTEAFF	TGCGCCAGCAGCTTGAACGGCCAGTTAGGCACTGAAGCTTTCTTT